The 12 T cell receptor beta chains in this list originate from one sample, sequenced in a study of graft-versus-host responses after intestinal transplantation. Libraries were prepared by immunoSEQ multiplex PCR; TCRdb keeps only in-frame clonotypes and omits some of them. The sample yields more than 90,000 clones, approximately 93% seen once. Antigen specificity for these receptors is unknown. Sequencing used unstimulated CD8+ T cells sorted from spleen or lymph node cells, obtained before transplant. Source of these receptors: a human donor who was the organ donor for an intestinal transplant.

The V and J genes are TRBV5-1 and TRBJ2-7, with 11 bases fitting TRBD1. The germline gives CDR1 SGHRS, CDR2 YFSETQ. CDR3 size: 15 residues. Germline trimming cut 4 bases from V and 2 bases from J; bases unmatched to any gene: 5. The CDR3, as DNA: TGCGCCAGCAGCCCAGGGACAGGGGGTGCCTACGAGCAGTACTTC. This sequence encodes CASSPGTGGAYEQYF.

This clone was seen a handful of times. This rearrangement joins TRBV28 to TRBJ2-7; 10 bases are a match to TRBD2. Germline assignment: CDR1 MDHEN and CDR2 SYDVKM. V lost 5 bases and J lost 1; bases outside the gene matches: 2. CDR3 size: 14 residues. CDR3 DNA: TGTGCCAGCAGTCTGACTAGCGGGTCCTACGAGCAGTACTTC. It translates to CASSLTSGSYEQYF. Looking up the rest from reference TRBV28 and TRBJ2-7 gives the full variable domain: DVKVTQSSRYLVKRTGEKVFLECVQDMDHENMFWYRQDPGLGLRLIYFSYDVKMKEKGDIPEGYSVSREKKERFSLILESASTNQTSMYLCASSLTSGSYEQYFGPGTRLTVT.

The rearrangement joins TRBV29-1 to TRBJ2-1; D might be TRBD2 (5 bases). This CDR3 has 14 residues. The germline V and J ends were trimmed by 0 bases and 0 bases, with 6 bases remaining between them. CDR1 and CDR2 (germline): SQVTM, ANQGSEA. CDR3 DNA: TGCAGCGTTGAAGACCGGGGCTCCTACAATGAGCAGTTCTTC. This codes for CSVEDRGSYNEQFF.

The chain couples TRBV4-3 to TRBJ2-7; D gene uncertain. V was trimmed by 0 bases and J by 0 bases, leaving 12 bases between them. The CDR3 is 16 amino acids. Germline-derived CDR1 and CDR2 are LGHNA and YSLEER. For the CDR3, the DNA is TGCGCCAGCAGCCAAGAAACCCAGGCGAGCTCCTACGAGCAGTACTTC. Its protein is CASSQETQASSYEQYF.

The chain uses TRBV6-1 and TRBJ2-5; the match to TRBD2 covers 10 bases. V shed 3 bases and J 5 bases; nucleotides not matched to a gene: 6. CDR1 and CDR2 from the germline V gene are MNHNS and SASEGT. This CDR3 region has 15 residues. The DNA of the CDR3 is TGTGCCAGCAGTGAGGGGCTAGCGGGAGTCGAGACCCAGTACTTC. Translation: CASSEGLAGVETQYF.

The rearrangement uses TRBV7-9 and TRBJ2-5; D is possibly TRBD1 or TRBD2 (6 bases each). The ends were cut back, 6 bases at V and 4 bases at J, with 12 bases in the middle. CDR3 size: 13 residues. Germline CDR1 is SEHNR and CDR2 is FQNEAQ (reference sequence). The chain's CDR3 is CASRPQGGETQYF. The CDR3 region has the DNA TGTGCCAGCAGACCACAGGGAGGAGAGACCCAGTACTTC.

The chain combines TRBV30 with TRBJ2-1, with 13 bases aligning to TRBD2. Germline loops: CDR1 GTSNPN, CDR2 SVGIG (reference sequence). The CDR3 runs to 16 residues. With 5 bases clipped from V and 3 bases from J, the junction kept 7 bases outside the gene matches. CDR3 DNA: TGTGCCTGGGGCTCGGGGACTAGCGGGAACTACAATGAGCAGTTCTTC. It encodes CAWGSGTSGNYNEQFF.

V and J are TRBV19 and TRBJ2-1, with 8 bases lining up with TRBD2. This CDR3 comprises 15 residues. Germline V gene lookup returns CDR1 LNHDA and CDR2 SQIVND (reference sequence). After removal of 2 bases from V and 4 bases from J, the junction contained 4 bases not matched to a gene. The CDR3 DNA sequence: TGTGCCAGTAGTATAATAGCGGGGCCTTACAATGAGCAGTTCTTC. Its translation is CASSIIAGPYNEQFF.

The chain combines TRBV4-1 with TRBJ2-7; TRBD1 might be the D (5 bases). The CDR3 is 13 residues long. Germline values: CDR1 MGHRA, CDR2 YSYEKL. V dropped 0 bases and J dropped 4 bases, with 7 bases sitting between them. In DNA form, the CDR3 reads TGCGCCAGCAGCCAAGATCAGGGTTACGAGCAGTACTTC. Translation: CASSQDQGYEQYF.

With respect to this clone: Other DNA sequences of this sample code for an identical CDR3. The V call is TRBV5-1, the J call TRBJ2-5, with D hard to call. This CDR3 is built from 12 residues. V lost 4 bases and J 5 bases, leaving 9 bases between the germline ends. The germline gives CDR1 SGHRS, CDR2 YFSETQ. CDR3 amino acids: CASSPSRETQYF. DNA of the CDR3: TGCGCCAGCAGCCCTTCGAGGGAGACCCAGTACTTC.

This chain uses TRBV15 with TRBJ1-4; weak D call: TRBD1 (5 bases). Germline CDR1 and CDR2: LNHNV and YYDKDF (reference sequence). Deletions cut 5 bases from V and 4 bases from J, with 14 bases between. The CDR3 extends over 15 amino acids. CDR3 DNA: TGTGCCACCAGCCGGGGCGACAGATTTAATGAAAAACTGTTTTTT. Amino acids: CATSRGDRFNEKLFF. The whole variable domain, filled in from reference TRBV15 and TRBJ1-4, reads DAMVIQNPRYQVTQFGKPVTLSCSQTLNHNVMYWYQQKSSQAPKLLFHYYDKDFNNEADTPDNFQSRRPNTSFCFLDIRSPGLGDTAMYLCATSRGDRFNEKLFFGSGTQLSVL.

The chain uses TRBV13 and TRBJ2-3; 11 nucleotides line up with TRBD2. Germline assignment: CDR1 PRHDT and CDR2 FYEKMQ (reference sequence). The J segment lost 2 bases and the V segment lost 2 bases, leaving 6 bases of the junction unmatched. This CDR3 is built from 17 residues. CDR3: CASSLLAGGPDTDTQYF. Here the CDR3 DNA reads TGTGCCAGCAGCTTATTAGCGGGAGGGCCAGACACAGATACGCAGTATTTT.